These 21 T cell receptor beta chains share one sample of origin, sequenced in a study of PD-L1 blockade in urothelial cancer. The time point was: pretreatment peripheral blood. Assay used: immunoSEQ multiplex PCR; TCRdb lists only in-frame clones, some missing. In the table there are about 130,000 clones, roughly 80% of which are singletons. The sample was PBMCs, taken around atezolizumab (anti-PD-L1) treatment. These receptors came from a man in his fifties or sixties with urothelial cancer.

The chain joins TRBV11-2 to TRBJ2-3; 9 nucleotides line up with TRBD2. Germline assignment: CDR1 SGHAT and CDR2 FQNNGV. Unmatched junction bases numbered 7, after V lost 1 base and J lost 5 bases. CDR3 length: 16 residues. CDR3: CASSLVPAGGIDTQYF. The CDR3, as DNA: TGTGCCAGCAGCTTAGTCCCAGCGGGAGGCATAGATACGCAGTATTTT.

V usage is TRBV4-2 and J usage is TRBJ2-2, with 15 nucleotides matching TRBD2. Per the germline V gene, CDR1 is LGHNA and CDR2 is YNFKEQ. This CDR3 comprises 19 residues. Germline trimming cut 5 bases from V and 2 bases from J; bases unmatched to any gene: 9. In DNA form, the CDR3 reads TGTGCCAGCAGCGCTCGTTCGGGACTAGCGGGAGGAAACACCGGGGAGCTGTTTTTT. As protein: CASSARSGLAGGNTGELFF.

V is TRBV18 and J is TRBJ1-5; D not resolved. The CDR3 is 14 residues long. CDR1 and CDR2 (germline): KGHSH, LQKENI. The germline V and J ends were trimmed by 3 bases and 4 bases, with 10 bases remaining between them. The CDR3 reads CASSPGNGNQPQHF. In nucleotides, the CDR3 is TGTGCCAGCTCACCGGGTAACGGGAATCAGCCCCAGCATTTT.

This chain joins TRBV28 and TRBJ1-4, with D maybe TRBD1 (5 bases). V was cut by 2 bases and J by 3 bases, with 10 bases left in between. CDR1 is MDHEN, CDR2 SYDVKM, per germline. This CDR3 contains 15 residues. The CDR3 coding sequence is TGTGCCAGCAGTTTAACGCAGGGTCCTAATGAAAAACTGTTTTTT. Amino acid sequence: CASSLTQGPNEKLFF.

The CDR3 reads CASTATLTPPYEQYF. CDR3 nucleotide sequence: TGTGCCAGCACCGCTACCCTAACCCCACCCTACGAGCAGTACTTC. The V and J genes are TRBV6-5 and TRBJ2-7; unclear D gene. The CDR3 loop spans 15 amino acids. CDR1 is MNHEY, CDR2 SVGAGI, per germline. Deletions cut 7 bases from V and 2 bases from J, with 18 bases between.

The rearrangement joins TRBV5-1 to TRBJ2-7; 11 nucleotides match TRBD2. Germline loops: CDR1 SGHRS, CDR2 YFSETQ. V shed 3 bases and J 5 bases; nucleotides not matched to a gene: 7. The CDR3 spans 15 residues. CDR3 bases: TGCGCCAGCAGCTGGTTAGCGGGAGGGAACGACGAGCAGTACTTC. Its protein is CASSWLAGGNDEQYF.

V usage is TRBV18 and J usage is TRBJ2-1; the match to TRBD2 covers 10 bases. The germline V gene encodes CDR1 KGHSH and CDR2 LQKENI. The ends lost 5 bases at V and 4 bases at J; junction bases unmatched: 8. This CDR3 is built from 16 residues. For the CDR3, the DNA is TGTGCCAGCTCATCACTGAGGACTAGCGGTTACAATGAGCAGTTCTTC. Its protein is CASSSLRTSGYNEQFF. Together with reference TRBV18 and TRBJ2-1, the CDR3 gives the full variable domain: NAGVMQNPRHLVRRRGQEARLRCSPMKGHSHVYWYRQLPEEGLKFMVYLQKENIIDESGMPKERFSAEFPKEGPSILRIQQVVRGDSAAYFCASSSLRTSGYNEQFFGPGTRLTVL.

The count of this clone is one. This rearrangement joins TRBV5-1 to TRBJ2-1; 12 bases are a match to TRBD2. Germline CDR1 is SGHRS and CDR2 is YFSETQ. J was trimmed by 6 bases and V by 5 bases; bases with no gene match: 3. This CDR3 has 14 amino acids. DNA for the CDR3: TGCGCCAGCAGGCCTAGCGGGAGGGGCAATGAGCAGTTCTTC. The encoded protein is CASRPSGRGNEQFF.

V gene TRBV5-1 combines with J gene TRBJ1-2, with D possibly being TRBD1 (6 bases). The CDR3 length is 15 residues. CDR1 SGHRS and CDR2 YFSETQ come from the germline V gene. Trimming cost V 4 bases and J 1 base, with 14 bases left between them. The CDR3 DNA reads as TGCGCCAGCAGCCCAACCGGGGGGCTTAACTATGGCTACACCTTC. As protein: CASSPTGGLNYGYTF.

CDR3 in amino acids: CASSSHKPSAKGETQYF. CDR3 bases: TGTGCCAGCAGTTCCCACAAACCCTCCGCCAAGGGGGAGACCCAGTACTTC. The rearrangement uses TRBV27 and TRBJ2-5, with D perhaps matching TRBD1 (5 bases). Germline V gene lookup returns CDR1 MNHEY and CDR2 SMNVEV (reference sequence). V gave up 4 bases and J gave up 5 bases, with 23 bases separating them. This CDR3 contains 17 residues.

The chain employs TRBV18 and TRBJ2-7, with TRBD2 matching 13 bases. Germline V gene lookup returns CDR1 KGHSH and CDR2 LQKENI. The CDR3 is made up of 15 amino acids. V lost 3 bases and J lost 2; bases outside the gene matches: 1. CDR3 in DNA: TGTGCCAGCTCACCGGGACTAGCGGGAACCTACGAGCAGTACTTC. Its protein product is CASSPGLAGTYEQYF.

As DNA, the CDR3 is TGTGCCAGCAGTTTTCGGAACACCGGGGAGCTGTTTTTT. As protein: CASSFRNTGELFF. The chain is built from TRBV28 and TRBJ2-2; D is undetermined. Germline CDR1 is MDHEN and CDR2 is SYDVKM. CDR3 length: 13 residues. Trimming took off 3 bases at V and 1 base at J, with 3 bases between the two ends.

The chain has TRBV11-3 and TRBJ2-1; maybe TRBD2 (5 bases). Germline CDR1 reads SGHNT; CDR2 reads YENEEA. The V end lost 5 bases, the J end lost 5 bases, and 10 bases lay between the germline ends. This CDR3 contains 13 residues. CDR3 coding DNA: TGTGCCAGCAGCCATAGGACTGACAATGAGCAGTTCTTC. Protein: CASSHRTDNEQFF.

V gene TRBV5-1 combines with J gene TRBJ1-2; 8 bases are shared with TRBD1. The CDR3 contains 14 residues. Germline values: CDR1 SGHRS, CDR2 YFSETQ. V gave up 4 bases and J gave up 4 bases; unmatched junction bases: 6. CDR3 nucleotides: TGCGCCAGCAGCGATGGACAGGGTAGCTATGGCTACACCTTC. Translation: CASSDGQGSYGYTF. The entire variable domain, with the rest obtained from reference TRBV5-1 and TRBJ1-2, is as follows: KAGVTQTPRYLIKTRGQQVTLSCSPISGHRSVSWYQQTPGQGLQFLFEYFSETQRNKGNFPGRFSGRQFSNSRSEMNVSTLELGDSALYLCASSDGQGSYGYTFGSGTRLTVV.

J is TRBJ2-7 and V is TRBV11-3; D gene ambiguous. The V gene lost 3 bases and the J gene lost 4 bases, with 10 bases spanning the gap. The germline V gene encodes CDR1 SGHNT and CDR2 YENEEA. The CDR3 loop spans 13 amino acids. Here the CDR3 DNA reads TGTGCCAGCAGCTTTCCCCCGAGGTACGAGCAGTACTTC. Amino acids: CASSFPPRYEQYF. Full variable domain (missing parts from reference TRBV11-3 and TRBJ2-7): EAGVVQSPRYKIIEKKQPVAFWCNPISGHNTLYWYLQNLGQGPELLIRYENEEAVDDSQLPKDRFSAERLKGVDSTLKIQPAELGDSAVYLCASSFPPRYEQYFGPGTRLTVT.

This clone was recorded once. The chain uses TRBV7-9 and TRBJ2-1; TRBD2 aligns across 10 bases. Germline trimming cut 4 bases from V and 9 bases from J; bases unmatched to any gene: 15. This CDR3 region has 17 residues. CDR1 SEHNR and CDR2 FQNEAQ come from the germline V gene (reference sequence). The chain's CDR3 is CASSSPEGASGSGEQFF. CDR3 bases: TGTGCCAGCAGCTCACCGGAGGGGGCTAGCGGGAGTGGTGAGCAGTTCTTC.

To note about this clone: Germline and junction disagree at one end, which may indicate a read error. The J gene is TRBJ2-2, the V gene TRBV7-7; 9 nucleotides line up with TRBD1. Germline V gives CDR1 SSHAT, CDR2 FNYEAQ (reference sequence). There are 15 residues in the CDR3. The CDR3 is CASSPIGTGPGELFF. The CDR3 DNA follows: TGTGCTAGCAGCCCAATTGGGACAGGGCCCGGGGAGCTGTTTTTT.

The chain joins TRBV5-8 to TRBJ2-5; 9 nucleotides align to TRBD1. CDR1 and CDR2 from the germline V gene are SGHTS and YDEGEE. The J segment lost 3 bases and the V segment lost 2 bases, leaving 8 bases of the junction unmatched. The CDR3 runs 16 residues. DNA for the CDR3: TGTGCCAGCAGCTTTCTTACGGGACAGGGCAAAGAGACCCAGTACTTC. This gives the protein CASSFLTGQGKETQYF.

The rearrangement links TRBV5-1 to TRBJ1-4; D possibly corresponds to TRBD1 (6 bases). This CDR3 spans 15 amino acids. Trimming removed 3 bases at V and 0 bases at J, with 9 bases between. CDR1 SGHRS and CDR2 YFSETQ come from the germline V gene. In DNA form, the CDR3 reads TGCGCCAGCAGCTGGACAGCTGCAACTAATGAAAAACTGTTTTTT. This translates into CASSWTAATNEKLFF.

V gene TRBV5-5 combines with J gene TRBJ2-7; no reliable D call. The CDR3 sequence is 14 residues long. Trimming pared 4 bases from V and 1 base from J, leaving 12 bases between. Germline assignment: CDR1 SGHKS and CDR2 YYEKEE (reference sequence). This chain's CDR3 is CASSLGGLSYEQYF. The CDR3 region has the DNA TGTGCCAGCAGCCTTGGTGGGCTTTCCTACGAGCAGTACTTC.

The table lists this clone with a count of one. The CDR3 here is CASSLTGARGHEQYF. The CDR3 DNA sequence: TGTGCCAGCAGCTTAACGGGAGCAAGAGGGCACGAGCAGTACTTC. This sequence joins TRBV7-9 and TRBJ2-7; D might be TRBD2 (6 bases). This CDR3 contains 15 residues. Trimming left V 2 bases short and J 5 bases short, with 16 bases between. Germline V gene data show CDR1 as SEHNR and CDR2 as FQNEAQ (reference sequence). Variable domain in full (rest from reference TRBV7-9 and TRBJ2-7): DTGVSQNPRHKITKRGQNVTFRCDPISEHNRLYWYRQTLGQGPEFLTYFQNEAQLEKSRLLSDRFSAERPKGSFSTLEIQRTEQGDSAMYLCASSLTGARGHEQYFGPGTRLTVT.